This is a list of T cell receptor beta chains from one sample in a study of T cells in localized non-small cell lung cancer. Assay: immunoSEQ multiplex PCR; the TCRdb copy retains only in-frame clones and omits some. The repertoire holds 45,000 to 60,000 clones, with over 80% as singletons. The specimen was peripheral blood, collected before any cancer treatment. All receptors derive from a female donor over 55 with stage II squamous cell lung carcinoma. Both conserved end residues are part of each CDR3. The order of the fields is V gene, D gene, clone size, J gene, CDR3 protein, CDR3 DNA. D genes are given only for firm matches. Some rows mark clone size as missing; the rest say once, few, many or name a class of expanded clone.

TRBV7-2	TRBD2	.	TRBJ2-1	CASSLGTSGGYNEQFF	TGTGCCAGCAGCCTCGGGACTAGCGGGGGCTACAATGAGCAGTTCTTC
TRBV19	.	once	TRBJ1-3	CASSIAGAGSSGNTIYF	TGTGCCAGTAGTATAGCGGGGGCAGGTTCCTCTGGAAACACCATATATTTT
TRBV2	.	.	TRBJ1-3	CASSEGAYTIYF	TGTGCCAGCAGTGAAGGGGCGTACACCATATATTTT
TRBV7-7	.	.	TRBJ2-1	CASSLEGGAYNEQFF	TGTGCCAGCAGCTTAGAAGGGGGGGCCTACAATGAGCAGTTCTTC
TRBV10-3	.	.	TRBJ2-7	CAISGDLDPYEQYF	TGTGCCATCAGTGGGGACCTAGACCCCTACGAGCAGTACTTC
TRBV20-1	.	.	TRBJ2-3	CSARDPNTQYF	TGCAGTGCTAGAGATCCGAATACGCAGTATTTT
TRBV25-1	.	.	TRBJ2-2	CASRQTGETGELFF	TGTGCCAGCAGACAGACAGGAGAGACCGGGGAGCTGTTTTTT
TRBV15	.	.	TRBJ1-6	CATSRFRAADSPLHF	TGTGCCACCAGCAGATTCCGGGCCGCGGACTCACCCCTCCACTTT
TRBV2	.	.	TRBJ1-5	CASSEDLGQPQHF	TGTGCCAGCAGTGAAGATCTGGGTCAGCCCCAGCATTTT
TRBV10-3	TRBD1	.	TRBJ1-2	CAISELGTASYGYTF	TGTGCCATCAGTGAGTTGGGGACAGCCTCTTATGGCTACACCTTC
TRBV6-5	.	.	TRBJ2-1	CASRSSYNEQFF	TGTGCCAGCAGGTCTAGCTACAATGAGCAGTTCTTC
TRBV5-1	TRBD1	.	TRBJ1-2	CASSLIGGDGYTF	TGCGCCAGCAGCTTGATAGGGGGCGATGGCTACACCTTC
TRBV5-1	.	.	TRBJ2-7	CASSLDTSYEQYF	TGCGCCAGCAGCTTGGACACCTCCTACGAGCAGTACTTC
TRBV5-6	.	.	TRBJ1-1	CASTDRWGGRDTEAFF	TGTGCCAGCACCGACCGGTGGGGGGGGCGCGACACTGAAGCTTTCTTT
TRBV10-1	TRBD1	.	TRBJ1-5	CASSDLTGVGQPQHF	TGCGCCAGCAGTGACTTAACAGGGGTGGGTCAGCCCCAGCATTTT
TRBV9	TRBD2	.	TRBJ2-3	CASSATSGGPSTDTQYF	TGTGCCAGCAGCGCGACTAGCGGGGGGCCTAGCACAGATACGCAGTATTTT
TRBV5-4	TRBD2	.	TRBJ2-1	CASSGRGGNEEQFF	TGTGCCAGCAGCGGGCGGGGGGGCAATGAGGAGCAGTTCTTC
TRBV9	.	.	TRBJ2-7	CASSLTRGPTYEQYF	TGTGCCAGCAGCCTTACACGAGGGCCTACCTACGAGCAGTACTTC
TRBV6-6	.	.	TRBJ2-2	CASSLYRIGELFF	TGTGCCAGCAGTTTGTACCGTATCGGGGAGCTGTTTTTT
TRBV30	.	.	TRBJ1-2	CAFRVCNYGYTF	TGTGCCTTCAGGGTGTGCAACTATGGCTACACCTTC
TRBV2	.	once	TRBJ1-5	CASGFQVPNQPQHF	TGTGCCAGCGGCTTTCAGGTCCCCAATCAGCCCCAGCATTTT
TRBV27	.	.	TRBJ1-2	CASSAYANYGYTF	TGTGCCAGCAGCGCCTACGCCAACTATGGCTACACCTTC
TRBV30	.	once	TRBJ1-5	CAWSVQGGGNQPQHF	TGTGCCTGGAGTGTACAGGGAGGGGGCAATCAGCCCCAGCATTTT
TRBV29-1	TRBD1	.	TRBJ1-4	CSVEGQSNEKLFF	TGCAGCGTTGAGGGACAGTCTAATGAAAAACTGTTTTTT
TRBV7-2	.	.	TRBJ1-3	CASSFKGGDPNSGNTIYF	TGTGCCAGCAGCTTTAAGGGTGGGGACCCAAACTCTGGAAACACCATATATTTT
TRBV7-9	.	.	TRBJ1-2	CASSLVGERGYTF	TGTGCCAGCAGCTTAGTGGGGGAGAGGGGCTACACCTTC
TRBV7-2	.	many	TRBJ1-2	CASSLSQQGSKYGYTF	TGTGCCAGCAGCTTAAGTCAACAGGGCTCAAAGTATGGCTACACCTTC
TRBV6-6	.	.	TRBJ2-1	CASTAGSYNEQFF	TGTGCCAGCACGGCAGGGTCCTACAATGAGCAGTTCTTC
TRBV5-1	.	.	TRBJ1-2	CASSLEQGAYGYTF	TGCGCCAGCAGCTTGGAGCAGGGCGCCTATGGCTACACCTTC
TRBV9	.	.	TRBJ2-2	CASSVAHWSANTGELFF	TGTGCCAGCAGCGTGGCCCATTGGAGCGCGAACACCGGGGAGCTGTTTTTT
TRBV5-8	.	few	TRBJ1-1	CASSLPIF	TGTGCCAGCAGCCTACCTATCTTT
TRBV10-3	.	once	TRBJ2-5	CAISESWRGSPGPQETQYF	TGTGCCATCAGTGAGTCTTGGCGGGGAAGTCCAGGCCCCCAAGAGACCCAGTACTTC
TRBV9	.	.	TRBJ2-1	CASSALDTFTNEQFF	TGTGCCAGCAGCGCCCTGGACACCTTCACCAATGAGCAGTTCTTC
TRBV7-9	.	.	TRBJ1-1	CASSLEANTEAFF	TGTGCCAGCAGCTTAGAAGCGAACACTGAAGCTTTCTTT
TRBV7-2	TRBD2	.	TRBJ2-2	CASSLHGSGGAGELFF	TGTGCCAGCAGCTTACATGGTAGCGGGGGGGCCGGGGAGCTGTTTTTT
TRBV19	TRBD2	.	TRBJ2-1	CASRPIAGGHNEQFF	TGTGCCAGTAGACCCATAGCGGGGGGGCACAATGAGCAGTTCTTC
TRBV18	TRBD1	.	TRBJ1-1	CASSPRQGFRNTEAFF	TGTGCCAGCTCACCCCGACAGGGCTTCAGGAACACTGAAGCTTTCTTT
TRBV6-1	TRBD2	.	TRBJ2-5	CASSEVGGTSGGNQETQYF	TGTGCCAGCAGTGAAGTAGGTGGGACTAGCGGGGGGAACCAAGAGACCCAGTACTTC
TRBV7-2	.	once	TRBJ2-5	CASSPPPGRKTQYF	TGTGCCAGCAGCCCACCACCCGGACGGAAGACCCAGTACTTC
TRBV7-6	.	few	TRBJ1-1	CASSLVVGNTEAFF	TGTGCCAGCAGCTTAGTTGTGGGGAACACTGAAGCTTTCTTT
TRBV5-6	.	once	TRBJ2-7	CASTPPGSYEQYF	TGTGCCAGCACCCCCCCCGGGTCCTACGAGCAGTACTTC
TRBV5-6	.	.	TRBJ2-5	CASGFGPGFQETQYF	TGTGCCAGCGGCTTTGGGCCAGGGTTCCAAGAGACCCAGTACTTC
TRBV5-1	.	.	TRBJ2-3	CASSRSGNTDTQYF	TGCGCCAGCAGCCGTAGCGGTAACACAGATACGCAGTATTTT
TRBV2	TRBD1	.	TRBJ1-2	CASSETGQASRGYTF	TGTGCCAGCAGTGAAACTGGACAGGCTTCGAGGGGCTACACCTTC
TRBV6-1	.	.	TRBJ1-5	CASGRHQPQHF	TGTGCCAGCGGGCGGCATCAGCCCCAGCATTTT
TRBV6-1	.	.	TRBJ1-2	CASSLQGTANYGYTF	TGTGCCAGCAGTTTACAGGGTACGGCTAACTATGGCTACACCTTC
TRBV13	.	few	TRBJ1-1	CASSLGMNTEAFF	TGTGCCAGCAGCTTAGGGATGAACACTGAAGCTTTCTTT
TRBV2	.	.	TRBJ1-5	CASSEIQNQPQHF	TGTGCCAGCAGTGAAATTCAGAATCAGCCCCAGCATTTT
TRBV2	.	.	TRBJ2-1	CASSEALGIPYNEQFF	TGTGCCAGCAGTGAAGCGCTGGGAATACCCTACAATGAGCAGTTCTTC
TRBV5-6	.	.	TRBJ1-5	CASSLSFRETQPQHF	TGTGCCAGCAGCTTGAGTTTCAGGGAGACGCAGCCCCAGCATTTT
TRBV19	TRBD1	.	TRBJ1-1	CASSPGRQGGRGTEAFF	TGTGCCAGTAGCCCTGGGAGACAGGGTGGGAGAGGCACTGAAGCTTTCTTT
TRBV10-3	TRBD2	.	TRBJ2-6	CAISESSGGGSGANVLTF	TGTGCCATCAGTGAGTCGTCGGGAGGGGGATCTGGGGCCAACGTCCTGACTTTC
TRBV29-1	.	.	TRBJ1-2	CSVDPVGGASYGYTF	TGCAGCGTTGACCCGGTGGGGGGCGCGTCCTATGGCTACACCTTC
TRBV7-9	.	few	TRBJ1-1	CASSLTRTENTEAFF	TGTGCCAGCAGCCTAACTCGGACAGAGAACACTGAAGCTTTCTTT
TRBV11-3	TRBD1	.	TRBJ2-7	CASSQQGSSYEQYF	TGTGCCAGCAGCCAACAGGGGAGCTCCTACGAGCAGTACTTC
TRBV6-7	.	few	TRBJ1-2	CASSYPTKGSSYTF	TGTGCCAGCAGTTACCCAACGAAGGGAAGCAGCTACACCTTC
TRBV19	.	.	TRBJ1-5	CASSPFTQKGRNQPQHF	TGTGCCAGTAGTCCATTCACACAGAAGGGACGCAATCAGCCCCAGCATTTT
TRBV11-2	.	.	TRBJ1-6	CASSLAMGRNSPLHF	TGTGCCAGCAGCTTAGCCATGGGACGGAATTCACCCCTCCACTTT
TRBV2	.	.	TRBJ1-1	CASKPGVINTEAFF	TGTGCCAGCAAACCAGGGGTAATTAACACTGAAGCTTTCTTT
TRBV6-6	TRBD1	.	TRBJ1-1	CASRGQGSEAFF	TGTGCCAGCAGGGGACAGGGCTCTGAAGCTTTCTTT